This T cell receptor beta chain was captured in a study of shared clonotypes between healthy human individuals. V was shortened by 4 bases and J by 8 bases, with 15 bases between the two germline ends. CDR3 length: 13 residues. From germline, CDR1 is SGHTS and CDR2 YDEGEE. Recent vaccinations or acute infections were absent in the healthy HIV-negative adult donors. Using immunoSEQ multiplex PCR, the repertoire was profiled, and TCRdb retains in-frame clones only, with some absent. The sample contains under 1,100,000 clones, around 76% of which appear only once. The chain joins TRBV5-8 to TRBJ1-2; D perhaps matches TRBD1 (5 bases). The sequenced sample consisted of memory CD4+ T cells sorted from blood. Indicated subset: CD45RA-negative fraction. The receptor was isolated from a man between 18 and 29 years old in good health. CDR3 amino acids: CASSRWGDGGYTF. CDR3 in DNA: TGTGCCAGCAGCCGGTGGGGGGACGGCGGCTACACCTTC.